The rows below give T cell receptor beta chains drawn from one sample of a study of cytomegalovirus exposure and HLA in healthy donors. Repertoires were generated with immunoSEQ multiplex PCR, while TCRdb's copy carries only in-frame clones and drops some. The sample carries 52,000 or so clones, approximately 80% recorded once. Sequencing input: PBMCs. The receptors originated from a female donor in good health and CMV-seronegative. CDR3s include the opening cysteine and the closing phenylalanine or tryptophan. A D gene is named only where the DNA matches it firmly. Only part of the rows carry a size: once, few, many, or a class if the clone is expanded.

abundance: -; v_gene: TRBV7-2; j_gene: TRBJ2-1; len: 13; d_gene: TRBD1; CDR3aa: CASSLGQGNEQFF; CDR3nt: TGTGCCAGCAGCCTCGGACAGGGCAATGAGCAGTTCTTC
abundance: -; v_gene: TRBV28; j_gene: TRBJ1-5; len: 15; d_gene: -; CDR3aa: CASSFSGARNQPQHF; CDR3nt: TGTGCCAGCAGTTTTTCAGGGGCTCGCAATCAGCCCCAGCATTTT
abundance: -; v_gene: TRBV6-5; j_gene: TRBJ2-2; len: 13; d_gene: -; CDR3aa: CATAGRADGELFF; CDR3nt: TGTGCCACCGCCGGCAGGGCTGACGGGGAGCTGTTTTTT
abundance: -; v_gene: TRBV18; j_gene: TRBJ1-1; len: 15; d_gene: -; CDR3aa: CASSPREGRNTEAFF; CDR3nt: TGTGCCAGCTCACCTCGGGAGGGGCGGAACACTGAAGCTTTCTTT
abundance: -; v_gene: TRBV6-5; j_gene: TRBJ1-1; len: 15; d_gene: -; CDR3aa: CASSRLNTQGYEAFF; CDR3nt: TGTGCCAGCAGTCGCCTTAATACTCAGGGATATGAAGCTTTCTTT
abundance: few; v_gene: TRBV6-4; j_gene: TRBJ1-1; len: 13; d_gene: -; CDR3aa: CASSAAGNTEAFF; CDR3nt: TGTGCCAGCAGTGCCGCAGGGAACACTGAAGCTTTCTTT
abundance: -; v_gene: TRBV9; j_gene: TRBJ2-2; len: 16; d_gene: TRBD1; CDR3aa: CASSPIHRGGTGELFF; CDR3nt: TGTGCCAGCAGCCCTATCCACAGGGGCGGGACCGGGGAGCTGTTTTTT
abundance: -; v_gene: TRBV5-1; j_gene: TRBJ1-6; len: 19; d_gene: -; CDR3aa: CASSLYSTGNPVVHTPLHF; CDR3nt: TGCGCCAGCAGCTTGTACAGTACAGGGAATCCCGTCGTCCATACACCCCTCCACTTT
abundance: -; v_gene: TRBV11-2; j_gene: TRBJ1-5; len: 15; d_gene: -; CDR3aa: CASSLQGLSNQPQHF; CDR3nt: TGTGCCAGCAGCTTACAGGGGTTAAGCAATCAGCCCCAGCATTTT
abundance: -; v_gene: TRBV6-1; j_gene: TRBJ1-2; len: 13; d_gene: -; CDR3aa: CASSGGIVYGYTF; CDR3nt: TGTGCCAGTTCTGGGGGCATCGTCTATGGCTACACCTTC
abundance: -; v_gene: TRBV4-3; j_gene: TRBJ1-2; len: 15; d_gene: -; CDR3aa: CASRRNRDANYGYTF; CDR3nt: TGCGCCAGCAGGCGAAACAGGGACGCTAACTATGGCTACACCTTC
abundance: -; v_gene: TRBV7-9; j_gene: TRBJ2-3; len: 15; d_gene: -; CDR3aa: CSSSPAPRETDTQYF; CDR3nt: TGTTCCAGCAGCCCCGCCCCGAGGGAAACAGATACGCAGTATTTT
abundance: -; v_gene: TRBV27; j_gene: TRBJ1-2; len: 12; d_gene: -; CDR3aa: CASIGGSYGYTF; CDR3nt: TGTGCCAGCATCGGGGGATCCTATGGCTACACCTTC